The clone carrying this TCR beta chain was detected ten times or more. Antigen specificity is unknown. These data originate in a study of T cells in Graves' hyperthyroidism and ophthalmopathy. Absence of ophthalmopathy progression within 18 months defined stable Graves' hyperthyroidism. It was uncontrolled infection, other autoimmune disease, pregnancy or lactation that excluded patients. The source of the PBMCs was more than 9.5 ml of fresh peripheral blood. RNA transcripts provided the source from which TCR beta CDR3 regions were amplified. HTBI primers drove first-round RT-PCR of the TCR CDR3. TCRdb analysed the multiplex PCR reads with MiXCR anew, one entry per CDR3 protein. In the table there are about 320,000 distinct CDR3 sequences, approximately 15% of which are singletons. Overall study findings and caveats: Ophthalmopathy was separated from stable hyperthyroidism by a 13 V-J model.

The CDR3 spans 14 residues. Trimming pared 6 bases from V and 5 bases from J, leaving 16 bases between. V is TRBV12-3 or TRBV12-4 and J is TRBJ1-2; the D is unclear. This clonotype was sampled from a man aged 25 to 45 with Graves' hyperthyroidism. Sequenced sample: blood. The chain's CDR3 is CASSSIPPGYGYTF. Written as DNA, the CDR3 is TGTGCCAGCAGCTCAATTCCCCCAGGATATGGCTACACCTTC.